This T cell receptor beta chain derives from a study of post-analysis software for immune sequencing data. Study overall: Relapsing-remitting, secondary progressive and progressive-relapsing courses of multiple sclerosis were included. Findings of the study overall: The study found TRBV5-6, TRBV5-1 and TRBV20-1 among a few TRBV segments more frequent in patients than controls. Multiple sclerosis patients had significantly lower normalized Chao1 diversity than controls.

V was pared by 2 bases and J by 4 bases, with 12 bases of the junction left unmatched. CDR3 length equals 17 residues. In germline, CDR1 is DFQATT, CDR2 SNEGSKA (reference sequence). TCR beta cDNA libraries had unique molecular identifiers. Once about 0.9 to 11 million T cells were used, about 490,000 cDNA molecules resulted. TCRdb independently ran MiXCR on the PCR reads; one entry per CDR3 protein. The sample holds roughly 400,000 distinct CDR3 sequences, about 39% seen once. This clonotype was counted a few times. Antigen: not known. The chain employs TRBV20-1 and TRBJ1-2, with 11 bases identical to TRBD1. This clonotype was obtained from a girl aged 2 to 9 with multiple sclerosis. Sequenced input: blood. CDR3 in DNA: TGCAGTGCTAGAACACTTGGACAGGGGGCTGAGGGCTATGGCTACACCTTC. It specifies CSARTLGQGAEGYGYTF.